This TCR beta chain was captured in a study of cytomegalovirus exposure and HLA in healthy donors. Regarding the study as a whole: Usually a TCR sequence was rare, but some public TCRs were found in many donors.

This clone showed up just once. Its antigen is still unknown. 60 Vbeta and 13 Jbeta primers were used in PCR. The assay was immunoSEQ multiplex PCR, and TCRdb's table has in-frame clones only and misses some. The table includes 140,000 to 150,000 clones, around two thirds detected once. The V and J ends lost 4 bases and 4 bases respectively, with 11 bases between them. The V gene's germline CDR1 is SGHRS and CDR2 YFSETQ. The CDR3 consists of 14 residues. The sample consisted of PBMCs. The genes are TRBV5-1 and TRBJ2-2; no definite D call. This TCR derives from a woman aged 60-70 years in good health and CMV-seropositive. The CDR3 DNA reads as TGCGCCAGCAGCGTTAACGGAGCCACCGGGGAGCTGTTTTTT. Its protein is CASSVNGATGELFF.